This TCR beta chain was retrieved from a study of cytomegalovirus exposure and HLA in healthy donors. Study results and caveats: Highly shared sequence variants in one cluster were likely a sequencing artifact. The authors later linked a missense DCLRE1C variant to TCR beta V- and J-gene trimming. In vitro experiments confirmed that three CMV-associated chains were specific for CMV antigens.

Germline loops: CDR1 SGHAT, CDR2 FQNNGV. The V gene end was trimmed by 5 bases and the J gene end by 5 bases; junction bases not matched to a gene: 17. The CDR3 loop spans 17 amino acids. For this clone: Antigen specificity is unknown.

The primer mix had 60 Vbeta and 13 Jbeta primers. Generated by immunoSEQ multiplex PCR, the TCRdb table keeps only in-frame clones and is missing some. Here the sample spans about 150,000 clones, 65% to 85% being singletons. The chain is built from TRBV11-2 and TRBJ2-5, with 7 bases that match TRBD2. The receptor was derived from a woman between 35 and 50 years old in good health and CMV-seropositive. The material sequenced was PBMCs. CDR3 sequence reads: CASSPGWSGEVGETQYF. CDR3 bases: TGTGCCAGCAGCCCTGGGTGGAGCGGGGAGGTTGGGGAGACCCAGTACTTC.